The TCR beta chain under discussion was sequenced for a study of tumor-infiltrating lymphocytes in oesophageal squamous cell carcinoma. TCRdb re-called the PCR reads through MiXCR, storing one row per CDR3 protein. The sample shows about 20,000 distinct CDR3 sequences, 42% of them seen only once. This clonotype showed up many times. The CDR3 totals 15 residues. The germline V gene has CDR1 KGHSH and CDR2 LQKENI. The ends were cut back, 5 bases at V and 3 bases at J, with 13 bases in the middle. The receptor comes from a female donor with esophageal squamous cell carcinoma. Sequenced material: normal esophageal tissue next to the tumor. This sequence joins TRBV18 and TRBJ2-2, with no clear D. CDR3 sequence reads: CASSVARMDTGELFF. CDR3 bases: TGTGCCAGCTCAGTTGCCAGAATGGACACCGGGGAGCTGTTTTTT.